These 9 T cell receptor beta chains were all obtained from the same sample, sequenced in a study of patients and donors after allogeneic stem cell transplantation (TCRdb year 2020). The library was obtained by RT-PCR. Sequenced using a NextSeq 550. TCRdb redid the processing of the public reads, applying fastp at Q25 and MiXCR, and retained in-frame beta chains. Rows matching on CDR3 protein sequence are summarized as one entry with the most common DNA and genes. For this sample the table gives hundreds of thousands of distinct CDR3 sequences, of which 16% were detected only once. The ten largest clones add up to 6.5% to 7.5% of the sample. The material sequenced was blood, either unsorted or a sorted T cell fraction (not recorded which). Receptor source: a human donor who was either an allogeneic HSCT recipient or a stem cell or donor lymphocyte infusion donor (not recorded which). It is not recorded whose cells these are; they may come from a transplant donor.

The CDR3 DNA follows: TGTGCCAGCACTCGACTAGAGGGCTACGAGCAGTACTTC. Translated, it gives CASTRLEGYEQYF. The chain carries TRBV6-1 and TRBJ2-7, with a weak D call TRBD2 (6 bases). Per the germline V gene, CDR1 is MNHNS and CDR2 is SASEGT. This CDR3 comprises 13 residues. Deletions cut 7 bases from V and 3 bases from J, with 13 bases between.

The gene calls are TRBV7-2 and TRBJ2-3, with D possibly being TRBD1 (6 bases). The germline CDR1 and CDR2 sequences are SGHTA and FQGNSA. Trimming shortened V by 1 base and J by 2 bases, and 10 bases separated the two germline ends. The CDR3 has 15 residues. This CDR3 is CASSLGDKYTDTQYF. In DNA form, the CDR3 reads TGTGCCAGCAGCTTAGGGGACAAATACACAGATACGCAGTATTTT.

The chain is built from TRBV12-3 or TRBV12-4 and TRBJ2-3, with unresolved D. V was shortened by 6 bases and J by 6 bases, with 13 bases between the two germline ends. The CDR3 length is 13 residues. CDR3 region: CASRAGSWDTQYF. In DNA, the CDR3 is TGTGCCAGCAGAGCCGGCTCGTGGGATACGCAGTATTTT.

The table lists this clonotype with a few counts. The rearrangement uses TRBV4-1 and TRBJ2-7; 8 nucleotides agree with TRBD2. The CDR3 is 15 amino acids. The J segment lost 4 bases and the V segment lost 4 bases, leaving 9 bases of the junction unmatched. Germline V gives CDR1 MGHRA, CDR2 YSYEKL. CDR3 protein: CASSPFFSGSYEQYF. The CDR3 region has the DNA TGCGCCAGCAGCCCATTCTTCAGCGGGAGTTACGAGCAGTACTTC.

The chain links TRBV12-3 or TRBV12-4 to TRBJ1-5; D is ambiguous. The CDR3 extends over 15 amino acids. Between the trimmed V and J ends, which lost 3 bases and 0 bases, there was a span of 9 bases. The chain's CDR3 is CASSLRETSNQPQHF. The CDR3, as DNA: TGTGCCAGCAGTTTGAGAGAAACTAGCAATCAGCCCCAGCATTTT.

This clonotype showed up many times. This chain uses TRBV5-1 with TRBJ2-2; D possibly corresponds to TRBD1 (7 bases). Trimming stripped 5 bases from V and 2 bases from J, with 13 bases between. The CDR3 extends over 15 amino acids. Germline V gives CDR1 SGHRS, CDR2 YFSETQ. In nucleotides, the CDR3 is TGCGCCAGCAGAGAGACAGGGACTAACACCGGGGAGCTGTTTTTT. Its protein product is CASRETGTNTGELFF.

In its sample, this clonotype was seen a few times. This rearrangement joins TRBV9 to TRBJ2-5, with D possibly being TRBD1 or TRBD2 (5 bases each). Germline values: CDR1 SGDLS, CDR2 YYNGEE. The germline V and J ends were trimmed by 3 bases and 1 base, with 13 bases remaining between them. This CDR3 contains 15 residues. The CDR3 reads CASSGQGRPQETQYF. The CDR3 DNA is TGTGCCAGCAGCGGTCAGGGACGCCCCCAAGAGACCCAGTACTTC. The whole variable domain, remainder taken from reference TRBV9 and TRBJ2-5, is DSGVTQTPKHLITATGQRVTLRCSPRSGDLSVYWYQQSLDQGLQFLIQYYNGEERAKGNILERFSAQQFPDLHSELNLSSLELGDSALYFCASSGQGRPQETQYFGPGTRLLVL.

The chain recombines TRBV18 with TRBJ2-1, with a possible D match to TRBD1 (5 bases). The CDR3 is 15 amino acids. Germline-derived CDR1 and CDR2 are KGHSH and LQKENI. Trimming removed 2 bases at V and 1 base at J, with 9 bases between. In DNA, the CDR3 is TGTGCCAGCTCACCAGGGGCTCCTTCCTACAATGAGCAGTTCTTC. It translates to CASSPGAPSYNEQFF. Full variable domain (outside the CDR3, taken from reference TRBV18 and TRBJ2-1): NAGVMQNPRHLVRRRGQEARLRCSPMKGHSHVYWYRQLPEEGLKFMVYLQKENIIDESGMPKERFSAEFPKEGPSILRIQQVVRGDSAAYFCASSPGAPSYNEQFFGPGTRLTVL.

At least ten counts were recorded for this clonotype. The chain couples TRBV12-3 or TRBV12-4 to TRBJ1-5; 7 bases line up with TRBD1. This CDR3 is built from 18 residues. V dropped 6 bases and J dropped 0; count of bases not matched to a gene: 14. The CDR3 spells CASRQSAGTDYSNQPQHF. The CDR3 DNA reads TGTGCCAGCAGACAATCAGCCGGGACAGATTATAGCAATCAGCCCCAGCATTTT.